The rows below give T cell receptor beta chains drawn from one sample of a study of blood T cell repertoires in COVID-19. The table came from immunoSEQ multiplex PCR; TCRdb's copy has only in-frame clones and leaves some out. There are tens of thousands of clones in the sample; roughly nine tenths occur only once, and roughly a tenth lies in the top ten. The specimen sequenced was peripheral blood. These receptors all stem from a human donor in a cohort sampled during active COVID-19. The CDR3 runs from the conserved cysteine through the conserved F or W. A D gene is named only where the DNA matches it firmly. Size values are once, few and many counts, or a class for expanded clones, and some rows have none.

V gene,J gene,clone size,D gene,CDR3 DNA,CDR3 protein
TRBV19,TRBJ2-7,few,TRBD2,TGTGCCAGTAGTATGACTAGCGGGAGGTCCTACGAGCAGTACTTC,CASSMTSGRSYEQYF
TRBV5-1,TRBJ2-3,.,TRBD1,TGCGCCAGCGGACAGGGGGCAGATACGCAGTATTTT,CASGQGADTQYF
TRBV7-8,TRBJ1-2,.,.,TGTGCCAGCAGCCCTAGGGAACACTTGGGGGGCTATGGCTACACCTTC,CASSPREHLGGYGYTF
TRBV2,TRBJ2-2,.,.,TGTGCCAGCAGTGTGGCGGGGGCTTTCGCAAACACCGGGGAGCTGTTTTTT,CASSVAGAFANTGELFF
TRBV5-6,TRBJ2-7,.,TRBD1,TGTGCCAGCAGCAGGACAGGGAATGGCGACGAGCAGTACTTC,CASSRTGNGDEQYF
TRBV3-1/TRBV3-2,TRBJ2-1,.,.,TGTGCCAGCAGCCCCCGGACAGCCGTCGGAGAGCAGTTCTTC,CASSPRTAVGEQFF
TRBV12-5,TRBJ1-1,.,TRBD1,TGTGCTAGTGGCAAACCTCGACACAGGGGAAATTGGCGAGCGGACACTGAAGCTTTCTTT,CASGKPRHRGNWRADTEAFF
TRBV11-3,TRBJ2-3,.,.,TGTGCCAGCAGCCCTGGGCAGGTCGCAGATACGCAGTATTTT,CASSPGQVADTQYF
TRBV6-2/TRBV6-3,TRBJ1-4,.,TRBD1,TGTGCCAGCAGTTACCCGGGACAGAGGGGAGAAAAACTGTTTTTT,CASSYPGQRGEKLFF
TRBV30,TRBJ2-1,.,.,TGTGCCTGGAGTCATAGTACAGACAATGAGCAGTTCTTC,CAWSHSTDNEQFF
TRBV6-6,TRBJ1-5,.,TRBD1,TGTGCCAGCAGAGACAGGGGTCCTTATAGCAATCAGCCCCAGCATTTT,CASRDRGPYSNQPQHF
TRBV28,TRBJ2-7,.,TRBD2,TGTGCCAGCACCACCTATAGCGGGAGGTCTCAGTACTTC,CASTTYSGRSQYF
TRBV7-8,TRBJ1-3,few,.,TGTGCCAGCAGCTTTAGGACAGTGCCCTCTGGAAACACCATATATTTT,CASSFRTVPSGNTIYF
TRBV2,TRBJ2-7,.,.,TGTGCCAGCAGTGACTTATCGTTGGCATCCGAGCAGTACTTC,CASSDLSLASEQYF
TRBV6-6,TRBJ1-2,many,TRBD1,TGTGCCAGCATCCAGGGACAGGGGATTGATGGCTACACCTTC,CASIQGQGIDGYTF
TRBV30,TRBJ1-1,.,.,TGTGCCTGGAGTGTGGCGGGCGGGAACACTGAAGCTTTCTTT,CAWSVAGGNTEAFF
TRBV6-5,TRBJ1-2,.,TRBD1,TGTGCCAGCAGTTACTCTACAGGGGGCGCGATCTATGGCTACACCTTC,CASSYSTGGAIYGYTF
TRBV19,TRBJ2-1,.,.,TGTGCCAGTAGTATAGGGCGGGAAGGTGAGCAGTTCTTC,CASSIGREGEQFF
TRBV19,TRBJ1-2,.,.,TGTGCCAGTAGGCAGGACAGCGCTAACTATGGCTACACCTTC,CASRQDSANYGYTF
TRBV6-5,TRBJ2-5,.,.,TGTGCCAGCAGTTACTTGACAACCCAAGAGACCCAGTACTTC,CASSYLTTQETQYF
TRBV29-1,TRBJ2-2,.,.,TGCAGCGTTGAAGATGAGGTTTTCGCGAACACCGGGGAGCTGTTTTTT,CSVEDEVFANTGELFF
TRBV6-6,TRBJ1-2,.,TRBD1,TGTGCCAGCAGGACAGGGGCCGGCAGCTATGGCTACACCTTC,CASRTGAGSYGYTF
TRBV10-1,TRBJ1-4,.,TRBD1,TGCGCCAGCAGTTCCGGGACAGGGTACATGGCAACTAATGAAAAACTGTTTTTT,CASSSGTGYMATNEKLFF
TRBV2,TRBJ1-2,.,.,TGTGCCAGCAGTGAAGCAGGGGCCCCTAACTATGGCTACACCTTC,CASSEAGAPNYGYTF
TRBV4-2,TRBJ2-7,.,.,TGTGCCAGCAGCCAAGGGACAGACCGCGGAACGCAGTACTTC,CASSQGTDRGTQYF
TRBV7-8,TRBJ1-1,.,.,TGTGCCAGCAGCCCGTCCCACCTCTCTACGAACACTGAAGCTTTCTTT,CASSPSHLSTNTEAFF
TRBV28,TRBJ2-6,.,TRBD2,TGTGCCAGCAGTTTACGGGGGGTTCACTCTGGGGCCAACGTCCTGACTTTC,CASSLRGVHSGANVLTF
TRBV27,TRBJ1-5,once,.,TGTGCCAGTGGGGGGGCTCCTGGTCAGCCCCAGCATTTT,CASGGAPGQPQHF
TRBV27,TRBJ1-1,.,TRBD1,TGTGCCAGCAGTTCCCCGGGACAGGGGAACACTGAAGCTTTCTTT,CASSSPGQGNTEAFF
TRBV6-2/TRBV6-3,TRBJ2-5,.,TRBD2,TGTGCCAGCAGTTATCTCGGACTAGCGGGACCTGGGGAGACCCAGTACTTC,CASSYLGLAGPGETQYF
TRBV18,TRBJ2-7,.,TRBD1,TGTGCCAGCTCACCACCGGGGCGGGGGACAGGGTTATTCTACGAGCAGTACTTC,CASSPPGRGTGLFYEQYF
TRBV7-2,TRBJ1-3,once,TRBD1,TGTGCCAGCAGCTCCCGACAGGGCCCTGGAAACACCATATATTTT,CASSSRQGPGNTIYF
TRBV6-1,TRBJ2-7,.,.,TGTGCCAGCAGTGTAGCGTGGCAGGCTTCCTCGGTGCAGTACTTC,CASSVAWQASSVQYF
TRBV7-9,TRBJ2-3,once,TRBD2,TGTGCCAGCAGCTTAGTTTTAGCGGGCCTGAGCACAGATACGCAGTATTTT,CASSLVLAGLSTDTQYF
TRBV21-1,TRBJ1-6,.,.,TGTGCCAGCAGCAGCCTTCCCGGGGATCGAGATAATTCACCCCTCCACTTT,CASSSLPGDRDNSPLHF
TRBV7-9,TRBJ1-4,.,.,TGTGCCAGCAGCTTATCGACAGAGGATGAAAAACTGTTTTTT,CASSLSTEDEKLFF
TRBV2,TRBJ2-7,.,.,TGTGCCAGCACAGGGGAAAACTACGAGCAGTACTTC,CASTGENYEQYF
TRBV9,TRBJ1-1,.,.,TGTGCCAGCAAGGCGTTTCCGGGGGTAAGCACTGAAGCTTTCTTT,CASKAFPGVSTEAFF
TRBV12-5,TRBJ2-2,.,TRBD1,TGTGCTAGTGGTCTTGTGGGACAGACGAACACCGGGGAGCTGTTTTTT,CASGLVGQTNTGELFF